Listed here are 20 T cell receptor beta chains from one sample, sequenced in a study of blood T cell repertoires in COVID-19. Assay: immunoSEQ multiplex PCR; the TCRdb copy retains only in-frame clones and omits some. Among about 92,000 clones listed, about 70% were seen once. The sample comprised peripheral blood. These receptors all stem from an older woman in a cohort sampled during active or convalescent COVID-19.

The chain is built from TRBV9 and TRBJ2-6; 13 bases agree with TRBD2. From germline, CDR1 is SGDLS and CDR2 YYNGEE. CDR3 length: 19 amino acids. J was trimmed by 0 bases and V by 4 bases; bases with no gene match: 7. CDR3 in DNA: TGTGCCAGCAGCTATCGAACTAGCGGGGGGGCCTCTGGGGCCAACGTCCTGACTTTC. Protein sequence: CASSYRTSGGASGANVLTF.

This clone has only a few counts. The rearrangement links TRBV2 to TRBJ2-2; 7 bases are shared with TRBD1. The CDR3 spans 14 residues. Germline V lookup: CDR1 SNHLY, CDR2 FYNNEI. V lost 8 bases, J lost 1 base, and 4 bases stayed unmatched. The CDR3 is CASWGQMNTGELFF. The CDR3 DNA is TGTGCCAGCTGGGGACAGATGAACACCGGGGAGCTGTTTTTT.

The chain employs TRBV28 and TRBJ2-3; the match to TRBD2 covers 9 bases. CDR3 length: 17 amino acids. After removal of 0 bases from V and 5 bases from J, the junction contained 9 bases not matched to a gene. Germline CDR1 is MDHEN and CDR2 is SYDVKM. As DNA, the CDR3 is TGTGCCAGCAGTTTATGGTCTGGCGGGGGGGCCGAAGATACGCAGTATTTT. Protein: CASSLWSGGGAEDTQYF.

To note about this clone: The junction differs from germline at one of its ends, possibly a read error. This sequence joins TRBV19 and TRBJ2-1, with 9 bases that match TRBD2. Germline-derived CDR1 and CDR2 are LNHDA and SQIVND (reference sequence). The CDR3 has 15 residues. CDR3 nucleotide sequence: TGTACCAGTAGTATTGGAGCGGGGGGATGGGATGAGCAGTTCTTC. This translates into CTSSIGAGGWDEQFF.

The chain recombines TRBV10-1 with TRBJ1-5, with a weak D call TRBD1 (6 bases). V lost 7 bases to trimming and J lost 7 bases, with 17 bases between them. Per germline, CDR1 WNHNN and CDR2 SYGVQD (reference sequence). The CDR3 is 14 residues long. CDR3 coding DNA: TGCGCCAGCACCCCCGGGGGGGGCCGGCAGCCCCAGCATTTT. This encodes CASTPGGGRQPQHF.

The chain couples TRBV5-1 to TRBJ2-3, with 9 bases aligning to TRBD2. CDR3 size: 16 residues. V lost 0 bases to trimming and J lost 0 bases; unmatched junction nucleotides: 2. Germline CDR1 and CDR2: SGHRS and YFSETQ. The CDR3 sequence is CASSLVLAGSTDTQYF. The CDR3 nucleotides are TGCGCCAGCAGCTTGGTGCTAGCGGGGAGCACAGATACGCAGTATTTT.

This clone was picked up a small number of times. V is TRBV28 and J is TRBJ2-5; 9 nucleotides align to TRBD2. With 5 bases clipped from V and 0 bases from J, the junction kept 4 bases outside the gene matches. The germline V gene encodes CDR1 MDHEN and CDR2 SYDVKM. The CDR3 is 15 residues long. CDR3 sequence: CASSPGTSNQETQYF. For the CDR3, the DNA is TGTGCCAGCAGTCCCGGGACTAGCAACCAAGAGACCCAGTACTTC.

The gene calls are TRBV11-2 and TRBJ1-2; D remains unclear. The CDR3 runs to 14 residues. The germline gives CDR1 SGHAT, CDR2 FQNNGV. V lost 1 base and J 2 bases, leaving 8 bases between the germline ends. CDR3 nucleotides: TGTGCCAGCAGCTTAGCCCTATCGAACTATGGCTACACCTTC. Translated, it gives CASSLALSNYGYTF.

V gene TRBV11-2 combines with J gene TRBJ1-3, with 8 bases matching TRBD1. Germline V gene sequence: CDR1 SGHAT, CDR2 FQNNGV. This CDR3 is 15 amino acids long. V lost 5 bases to trimming and J lost 1 base; unmatched junction nucleotides: 4. CDR3 DNA: TGTGCCAGCAGCACCCGGACAGGGTCTGGAAACACCATATATTTT. Encoded protein: CASSTRTGSGNTIYF.

V gene TRBV2 combines with J gene TRBJ2-3; maybe TRBD2 (5 bases). Looked up from germline, CDR1 is SNHLY and CDR2 is FYNNEI. The CDR3 has 14 amino acids. The V end was cut by 6 bases, the J end by 0 bases, with 10 bases between. In DNA, the CDR3 is TGTGCCAGCAGAGGAGGAACTAGCACAGATACGCAGTATTTT. Its translation is CASRGGTSTDTQYF. Complete variable domain (other parts from reference TRBV2 and TRBJ2-3): EPEVTQTPSHQVTQMGQEVILRCVPISNHLYFYWYRQILGQKVEFLVSFYNNEISEKSEIFDDQFSVERPDGSNFTLKIRSTKLEDSAMYFCASRGGTSTDTQYFGPGTRLTVL.

The chain couples TRBV5-5 to TRBJ2-3, with TRBD1 as a possible D gene (5 bases). V lost 0 bases and J lost 1, with 21 bases in between. This CDR3 has 19 residues. Germline V gene sequence: CDR1 SGHKS, CDR2 YYEKEE (reference sequence). The CDR3 spells CASSLGGPPWQTGTDTQYF. The DNA for the CDR3 is TGTGCCAGCAGCTTGGGGGGCCCACCCTGGCAGACGGGCACAGATACGCAGTATTTT.

The rearrangement joins TRBV5-1 to TRBJ1-1; a possible D gene is TRBD1 (6 bases). V lost 4 bases, J lost 2 bases, and 27 bases lay in between. Germline V gives CDR1 SGHRS, CDR2 YFSETQ. The CDR3 covers 19 residues. In DNA, the CDR3 is TGCGCCAGCAGCCCAAATTCAGGGACACAGGGCACCCGAAACACTGAAGCTTTCTTT. This codes for CASSPNSGTQGTRNTEAFF.

The rearrangement uses TRBV6-5 and TRBJ2-7; D perhaps matches TRBD2 (6 bases). From germline, CDR1 is MNHEY and CDR2 SVGAGI. The CDR3 contains 12 residues. V shed 5 bases and J shed 3 bases, with 8 bases lying between them. DNA of the CDR3: TGTGCCAGCAGTATCGGGGGCTACGAGCAGTACTTC. This gives the protein CASSIGGYEQYF.

This chain connects TRBV3-1 (or the pseudogene TRBV3-2) to TRBJ1-6, with D tentatively TRBD1 (5 bases). The CDR3 runs 16 residues. The V and J ends lost 0 bases and 8 bases respectively, with 14 bases between them. Germline assignment: CDR1 LGHDT and CDR2 YNNKEL (reference sequence). The CDR3 reads CASSQDWGVTDSPLHF. The DNA of the CDR3 is TGTGCCAGCAGCCAAGATTGGGGGGTTACCGATTCACCCCTCCACTTT.

The chain is built from TRBV2 and TRBJ2-5; 8 bases align to TRBD1. CDR1 is SNHLY and CDR2 is FYNNEI in the germline V gene. V was pared by 7 bases and J by 3 bases, with 4 bases of the junction left unmatched. There are 13 residues in the CDR3. DNA for the CDR3: TGTGCCAGCAAGATGACAGGGGAAGAGACCCAGTACTTC. It encodes CASKMTGEETQYF. The full variable domain, rest sourced from reference TRBV2 and TRBJ2-5, is EPEVTQTPSHQVTQMGQEVILRCVPISNHLYFYWYRQILGQKVEFLVSFYNNEISEKSEIFDDQFSVERPDGSNFTLKIRSTKLEDSAMYFCASKMTGEETQYFGPGTRLLVL.

This rearrangement joins TRBV11-2 to TRBJ1-5; TRBD1 matches at 9 bases. The CDR3 extends over 16 amino acids. V lost 3 bases, J lost 4 bases, and 7 bases stayed unmatched. CDR1 and CDR2 (germline): SGHAT, FQNNGV. For the CDR3, the DNA is TGTGCCAGCAGCTTGAAGGGACAGGGAGAAAATCAGCCCCAGCATTTT. Its protein product is CASSLKGQGENQPQHF.

The J gene is TRBJ2-3, the V gene TRBV18; the match to TRBD1 covers 8 bases. Germline assignment: CDR1 KGHSH and CDR2 LQKENI. The CDR3 sequence is 15 residues long. Trimming removed 3 bases from V and 6 bases from J; junction bases left unmatched: 8. CDR3 sequence reads: CASSPDRVVFDTQYF. The DNA of the CDR3 is TGTGCCAGCTCACCGGACAGGGTGGTATTCGATACGCAGTATTTT.

The V call is TRBV5-1, the J call TRBJ1-2; TRBD1 matches 12 bases. Germline CDR1 is SGHRS and CDR2 is YFSETQ. The CDR3 length is 14 residues. The V segment lost 3 bases and the J segment 4 bases; nucleotides outside the gene matches: 1. The CDR3, as DNA: TGCGCCAGCAGCTCGGGACAGGGGGCCTATGGCTACACCTTC. It translates to CASSSGQGAYGYTF.

V gene TRBV11-1 combines with J gene TRBJ1-1, with TRBD1 matching 10 bases. Germline V gene data show CDR1 as SGHAT and CDR2 as FQDESV (reference sequence). Losses at the gene ends were 5 bases for V and 11 bases for J; bases not matched to a gene: 11. The CDR3 runs to 14 residues. CDR3 sequence: CASSPFGTGVLAFF. The CDR3 DNA sequence: TGTGCCAGCAGCCCATTCGGGACAGGGGTATTGGCTTTCTTT. Drawing the rest from reference TRBV11-1 and TRBJ1-1, the complete variable domain is EAEVAQSPRYKITEKSQAVAFWCDPISGHATLYWYRQILGQGPELLVQFQDESVVDDSQLPKDRFSAERLKGVDSTLKIQPAELGDSAMYLCASSPFGTGVLAFFGQGTRLTVV.

The chain recombines TRBV4-1 with TRBJ1-4, with D maybe TRBD1 (6 bases). CDR1 is MGHRA, CDR2 YSYEKL, per germline. The V gene lost 0 bases and the J gene lost 3 bases, with 11 bases spanning the gap. This CDR3 is 16 amino acids long. The CDR3, as DNA: TGCGCCAGCAGCCAAGATCACAGGGCAGCTAATGAAAAACTGTTTTTT. Amino acids: CASSQDHRAANEKLFF.